Shown below are 13 T cell receptor beta chains from a single sample sequenced in a study of T cell clonality in common variable immunodeficiency (dated by TCRdb to 2015 to 2017). Receptors were amplified or captured by the immunoSEQ multiplex PCR assay. TCRdb limited this immuneACCESS table to in-frame rearrangements with V and J called. A share of clones is missing; checked studies link under half to unresolved V genes, and the rest is unexplained. The sample records approximately 30,000 clones, none occurring a single time. The ten largest clones add up to around 6.7% of the sample. No cognate antigen is known for these TCRs. Results the study describes overall, beyond this receptor: CVID TCRbeta sequences reportedly showed fewer deletions and N-nucleotide insertions and lacked highly modified clones with 13 or more V deletions.

Sequencing used peripheral blood mononuclear cells. Every receptor here comes from a human donor with common variable immunodeficiency.

The table lists this clone with many counts. Read sequence stops 3 residues before the CDR3 end, and the germline J gene provides the missing end. The chain combines TRBV7-9 with TRBJ2-1, with a weak D call TRBD1 (5 bases). The germline V gene has CDR1 SEHNR and CDR2 FQNEAQ (reference sequence). The CDR3 runs 12 residues. Trimming took 5 bases from V and 9 from J, leaving 11 bases between them. The covered CDR3 bases are TGTGCCAGCAGCCCACCAGGGATTGAG. Encoded protein: CASSPPGIE. The full CDR3 is CASSPPGIEQFF.

This clone appeared many times. Read sequence stops 3 residues before the CDR3 end, and the germline J gene provides the missing end. The chain links TRBV20-1 to TRBJ1-3, with a tentative D call TRBD1 (6 bases). Per the germline V gene, CDR1 is DFQATT and CDR2 is SNEGSKA (reference sequence). The CDR3 covers 15 residues. V was trimmed by 0 bases and J by 2 bases, leaving 11 bases between them. The CDR3 protein is CSARDEAGAGNTIYF. CDR3 bases read: TGCAGTGCTAGAGATGAGGCAGGGGCTGGAAACACC.

Note on this clone: Read data end 3 residues before the CDR3 end; the end is taken from the germline J gene. The rearrangement uses TRBV7-2 and TRBJ2-7; the D gene is possibly TRBD1 (5 bases). Trimming took off 5 bases at V and 0 bases at J, with 11 bases between the two ends. Germline CDR1 is SGHTA and CDR2 is FQGNSA. The CDR3 length is 14 residues. The sequenced CDR3 bases are TGTGCCAGCAGCCCGGACACCTCCTCCTACGAG. Amino acid sequence: CASSPDTSSYE. The full CDR3 sequence reads CASSPDTSSYEQYF.

This clone was detected many times. The read comes to an end 3 residues before the CDR3 does, leaving the germline J gene to fill in the end. The V gene is TRBV29-1, the J gene TRBJ2-3; no definite D call. This CDR3 spans 12 amino acids. Trimming left V 8 bases short and J 1 base short, with 10 bases between. Germline V gene data show CDR1 as SQVTM and CDR2 as ANQGSEA. The CDR3 sequence is CSPQDRTDTQYF. Partial CDR3 DNA: TGCAGCCCCCAGGATCGCACAGATACG.

This clone was seen ten or more times. The junction does not match germline at one end; this may be a read error. The CDR3 is cut off 3 residues early in the read; its end comes from the germline J gene. This sequence joins TRBV7-3 and TRBJ2-4; possibly TRBD1 for D (5 bases). The CDR3 is made up of 14 amino acids. CDR1 is SGHTA and CDR2 is FQGTGA in the germline V gene. The CDR3 here is CASSTFQDKYIQYF. The CDR3 bases that were read are TGTGCCAGCAGTACCTTTCAGGACAAATACATT.

This clone has ten or more counts. The read halts 3 residues ahead of the CDR3 end, with the missing end drawn from the germline J gene. This chain links TRBV19 with TRBJ2-2, with 8 bases matching TRBD1. Germline assignment: CDR1 LNHDA and CDR2 SQIVND (reference sequence). V lost 10 bases, J lost 0 bases, and 7 bases stayed unmatched. CDR3 length: 15 residues. Here the CDR3 reads CAINRGQANTGELFF. The CDR3 bases that were read are TGTGCCATTAATCGGGGACAGGCGAACACCGGGGAG.

This clone has a handful of counts. Read coverage stops 3 residues before the CDR3 terminus; the germline J gene supplies the remainder. The V call is TRBV7-3, the J call TRBJ2-1; D perhaps matches TRBD2 (6 bases). The V gene's germline CDR1 is SGHTA and CDR2 FQGTGA. There are 15 residues in the CDR3. The germline V and J ends were trimmed by 5 bases and 0 bases, with 11 bases remaining between them. CDR3 amino acids: CASSMRDFSYNEQFF. The sequenced part of the CDR3 DNA is TGTGCCAGCAGCATGCGGGATTTCTCCTACAATGAG.

This clone has just a few counts. The read ends 3 residues shy of where the CDR3 ends; the end is completed using the germline J gene. This chain connects TRBV7-9 to TRBJ2-7; weak D call: TRBD1 (6 bases). Germline V gives CDR1 SEHNR, CDR2 FQNEAQ (reference sequence). V lost 5 bases and J lost 6, with 17 bases in between. This CDR3 has 14 amino acids. The CDR3 loop is CASSLRQVKSEQYF. CDR3 DNA (partial): TGTGCCAGCAGCCTCCGACAGGTCAAGTCCGAG.

This clone was recorded many times. The CDR3 end falls 3 residues outside the read, so it is completed with the germline J gene. The rearrangement links TRBV5-1 to TRBJ2-3, with 9 bases aligning to TRBD2. This CDR3 has 17 amino acids. CDR1 and CDR2 (germline): SGHRS, YFSETQ. J was trimmed by 2 bases and V by 0 bases; bases with no gene match: 7. The covered CDR3 bases are TGCGCCAGCAGCTTGGGTAGCGGGAGAGGTCCCACAGATACG. Protein: CASSLGSGRGPTDT. In full, the CDR3 reads CASSLGSGRGPTDTQYF.

On this clone itself: The CDR3 end lies 3 residues beyond the end of the read and is filled in from the germline J gene. The chain links TRBV5-8 to TRBJ2-1, with D perhaps TRBD1 (6 bases). This CDR3 has 15 amino acids. In germline, CDR1 is SGHTS, CDR2 YDEGEE. Trimming stripped 0 bases from V and 1 base from J, with 8 bases between. Incomplete CDR3 DNA: TGTGCCAGCAGCTTGGGGCAGGGGTCCTACAATGAG. This gives the protein CASSLGQGSYNE. The entire CDR3 is CASSLGQGSYNEQFF.

This clone has a handful of counts. The read ends 3 residues early relative to the CDR3; the germline J gene fills the gap. The gene calls are TRBV19 and TRBJ2-5; the D gene is possibly TRBD1 (6 bases). This CDR3 has 14 residues. Germline V lookup: CDR1 LNHDA, CDR2 SQIVND (reference sequence). Between the trimmed V and J ends, which lost 7 bases and 4 bases, there was a span of 16 bases. The CDR3 bases that were read are TGTGCCAGTAATTGGGGGCGCAGGGGAGAGACC. This translates into CASNWGRRGET. The entire CDR3 sequence reads CASNWGRRGETQYF.

This clone came up many times. CDR3 sequence reads: CASSRDRGGEKLFF. The part of the CDR3 DNA that was read is TGTGCCAGCAGCCGGGACAGGGGTGGGGAAAAA. The chain is built from TRBV5-6 and TRBJ1-4; 10 nucleotides match TRBD1. Read data end 3 residues before the CDR3 end; the end is taken from the germline J gene. The CDR3 has 14 residues. The germline V gene encodes CDR1 SGHDT and CDR2 YYEEEE. Trimming took 4 bases from V and 8 from J; bases not matched to a gene: 5.

The sample holds many counts of this clone. The read falls 3 residues short of the CDR3 end, and the missing part is taken from the germline J gene. The V and J genes are TRBV5-8 and TRBJ2-4, with a tentative D call TRBD1 (6 bases). Trimming pared 3 bases from V and 9 bases from J, leaving 10 bases between. This CDR3 contains 12 residues. Germline values: CDR1 SGHTS, CDR2 YDEGEE. Partial CDR3 DNA: TGTGCCAGCAGCTCCACAGGGTTCATT. Translation: CASSSTGFI. The entire CDR3 protein reads CASSSTGFIQYF. Combining the CDR3 with reference TRBV5-8 and TRBJ2-4 gives the whole variable domain EAGVTQSPTHLIKTRGQQATLRCSPISGHTSVYWYQQALGLGLQFLLWYDEGEERNRGNFPPRFSGRQFPNYSSELNVNALELEDSALYLCASSSTGFIQYFGAGTRLSVL.